This T cell receptor beta chain was identified during a study of CD8 T cells in Susac syndrome. V lost 4 bases to trimming and J lost 7 bases; unmatched junction nucleotides: 7. This CDR3 contains 14 residues. In germline, CDR1 is LNHDA, CDR2 SQIVND (reference sequence). With random hexamers, 0.5 to 1 ug RNA was reverse transcribed. TCRdb used MiXCR to reprocess the immunoSEQ multiplex PCR reads, holding one entry per CDR3 protein. The sample yields a few hundred thousand distinct CDR3 sequences, 95% seen once. The receptor was derived from a human donor with multiple sclerosis. The chain joins TRBV19 to TRBJ1-5; 7 nucleotides line up with TRBD1. The sample consisted of CD4+ T cells from PBMCs. The CDR3 nucleotides read TGTGCCAGTAGTACCCCAGGGGGTAGGCAGCCCCAGCATTTT. Encoded protein: CASSTPGGRQPQHF.